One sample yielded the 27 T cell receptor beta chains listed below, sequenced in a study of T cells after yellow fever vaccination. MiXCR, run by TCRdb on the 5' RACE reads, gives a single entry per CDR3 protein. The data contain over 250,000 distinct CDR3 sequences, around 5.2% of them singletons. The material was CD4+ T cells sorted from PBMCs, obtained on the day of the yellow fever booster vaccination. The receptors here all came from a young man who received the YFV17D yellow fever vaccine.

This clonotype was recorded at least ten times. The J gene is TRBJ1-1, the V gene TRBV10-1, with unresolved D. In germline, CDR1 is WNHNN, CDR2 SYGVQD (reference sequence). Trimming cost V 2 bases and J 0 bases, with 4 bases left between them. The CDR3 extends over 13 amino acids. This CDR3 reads CASSEGMNTEAFF. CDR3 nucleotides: TGCGCCAGCAGTGAGGGAATGAACACTGAAGCTTTCTTT.

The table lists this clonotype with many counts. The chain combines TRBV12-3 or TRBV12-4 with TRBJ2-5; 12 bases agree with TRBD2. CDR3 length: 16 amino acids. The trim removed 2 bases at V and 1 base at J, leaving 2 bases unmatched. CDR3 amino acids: CASSLTSGGLQETQYF. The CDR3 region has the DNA TGTGCCAGCAGTTTAACTAGCGGGGGGCTCCAAGAGACCCAGTACTTC.

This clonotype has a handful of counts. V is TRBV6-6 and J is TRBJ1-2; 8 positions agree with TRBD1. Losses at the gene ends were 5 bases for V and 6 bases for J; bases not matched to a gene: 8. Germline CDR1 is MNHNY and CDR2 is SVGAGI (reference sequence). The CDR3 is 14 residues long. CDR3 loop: CASSKPGTGHGYTF. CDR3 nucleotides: TGTGCCAGCAGTAAACCGGGGACAGGCCATGGCTACACCTTC.

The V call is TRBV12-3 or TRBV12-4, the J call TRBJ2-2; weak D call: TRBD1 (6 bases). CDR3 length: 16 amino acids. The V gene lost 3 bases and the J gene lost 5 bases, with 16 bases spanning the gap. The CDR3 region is CASSLGFGGGTGELFF. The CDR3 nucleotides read TGTGCCAGCAGTTTGGGGTTTGGGGGCGGTACCGGGGAGCTGTTTTTT.

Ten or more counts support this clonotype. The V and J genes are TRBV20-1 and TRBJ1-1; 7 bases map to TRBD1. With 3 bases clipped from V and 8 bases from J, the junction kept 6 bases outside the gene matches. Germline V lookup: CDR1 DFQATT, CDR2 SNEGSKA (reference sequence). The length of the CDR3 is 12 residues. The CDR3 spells CSASHRGDEAFF. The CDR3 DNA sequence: TGCAGTGCTAGCCACAGGGGCGACGAAGCTTTCTTT.

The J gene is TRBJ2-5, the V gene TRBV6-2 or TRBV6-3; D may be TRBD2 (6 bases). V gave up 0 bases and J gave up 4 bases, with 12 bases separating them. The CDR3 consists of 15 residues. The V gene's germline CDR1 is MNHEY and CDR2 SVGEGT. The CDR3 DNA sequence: TGTGCCAGCAGTTACTCTTGGGACTCCAGAGAGACCCAGTACTTC. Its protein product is CASSYSWDSRETQYF.

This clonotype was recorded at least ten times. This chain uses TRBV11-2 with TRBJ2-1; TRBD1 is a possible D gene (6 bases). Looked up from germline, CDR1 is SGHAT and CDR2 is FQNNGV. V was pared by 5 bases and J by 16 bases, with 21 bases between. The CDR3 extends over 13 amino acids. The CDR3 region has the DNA TGTGCCAGCAGCCCGTGGGGAGTCACAGGGACCTTCTTC. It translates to CASSPWGVTGTFF. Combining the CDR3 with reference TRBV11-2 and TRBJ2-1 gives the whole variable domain EAGVAQSPRYKIIEKRQSVAFWCNPISGHATLYWYQQILGQGPKLLIQFQNNGVVDDSQLPKDRFSAERLKGVDSTLKIQPAKLEDSAVYLCASSPWGVTGTFFGPGTRLTVL.

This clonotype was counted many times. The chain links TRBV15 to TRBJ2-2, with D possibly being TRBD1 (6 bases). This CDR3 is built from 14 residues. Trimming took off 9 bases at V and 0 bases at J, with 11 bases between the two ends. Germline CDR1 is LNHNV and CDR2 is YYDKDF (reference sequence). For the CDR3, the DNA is TGTGCCACAAGTACAGGGACGAACACCGGGGAGCTGTTTTTT. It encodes CATSTGTNTGELFF.

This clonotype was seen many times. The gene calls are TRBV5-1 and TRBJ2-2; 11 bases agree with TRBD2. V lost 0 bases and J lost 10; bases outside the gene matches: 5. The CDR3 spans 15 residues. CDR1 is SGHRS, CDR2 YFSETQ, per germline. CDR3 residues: CASSLGLAGYMELFF. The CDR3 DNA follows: TGCGCCAGCAGCTTGGGACTAGCGGGGTACATGGAGCTGTTTTTT.

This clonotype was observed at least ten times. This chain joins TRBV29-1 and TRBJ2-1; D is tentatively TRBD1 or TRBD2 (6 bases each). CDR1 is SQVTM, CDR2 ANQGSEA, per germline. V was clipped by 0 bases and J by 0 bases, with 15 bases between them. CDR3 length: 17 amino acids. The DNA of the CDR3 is TGCAGCGTTGAAGATCTGGGGGGCTCCAGCTCCTACAATGAGCAGTTCTTC. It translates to CSVEDLGGSSSYNEQFF.

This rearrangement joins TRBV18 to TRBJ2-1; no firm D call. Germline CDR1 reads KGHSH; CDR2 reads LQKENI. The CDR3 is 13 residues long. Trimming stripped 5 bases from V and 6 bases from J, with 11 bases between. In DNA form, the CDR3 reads TGTGCCAGCTCAGTGGGGATAGGCAATGAGCAGTTCTTC. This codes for CASSVGIGNEQFF. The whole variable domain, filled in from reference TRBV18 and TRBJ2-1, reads NAGVMQNPRHLVRRRGQEARLRCSPMKGHSHVYWYRQLPEEGLKFMVYLQKENIIDESGMPKERFSAEFPKEGPSILRIQQVVRGDSAAYFCASSVGIGNEQFFGPGTRLTVL.

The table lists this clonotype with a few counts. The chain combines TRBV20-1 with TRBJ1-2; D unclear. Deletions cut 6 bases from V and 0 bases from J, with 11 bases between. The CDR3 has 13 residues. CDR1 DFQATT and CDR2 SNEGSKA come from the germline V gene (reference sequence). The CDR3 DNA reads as TGCAGTGCCCCATTCAAGGCTAACTATGGCTACACCTTC. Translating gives CSAPFKANYGYTF.

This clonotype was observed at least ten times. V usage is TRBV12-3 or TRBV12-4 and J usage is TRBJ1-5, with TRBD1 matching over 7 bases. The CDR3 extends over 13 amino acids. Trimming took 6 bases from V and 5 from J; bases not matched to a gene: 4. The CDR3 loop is CASRSGQDQPQHF. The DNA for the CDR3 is TGTGCCAGCAGATCCGGACAGGATCAGCCCCAGCATTTT.

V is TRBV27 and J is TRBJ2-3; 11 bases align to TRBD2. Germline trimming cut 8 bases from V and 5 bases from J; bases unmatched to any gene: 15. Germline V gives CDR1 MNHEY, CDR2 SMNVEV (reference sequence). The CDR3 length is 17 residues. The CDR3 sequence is CASRTSGGPGIRDTQYF. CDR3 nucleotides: TGTGCCAGCCGAACTAGCGGGGGCCCGGGGATAAGAGATACGCAGTATTTT.

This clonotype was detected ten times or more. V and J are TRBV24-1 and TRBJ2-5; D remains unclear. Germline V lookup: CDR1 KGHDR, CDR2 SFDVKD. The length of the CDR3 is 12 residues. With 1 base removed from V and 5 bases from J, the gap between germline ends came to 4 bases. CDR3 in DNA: TGTGCCACCAGTGATTTCAGCGAGACCCAGTACTTC. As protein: CATSDFSETQYF.

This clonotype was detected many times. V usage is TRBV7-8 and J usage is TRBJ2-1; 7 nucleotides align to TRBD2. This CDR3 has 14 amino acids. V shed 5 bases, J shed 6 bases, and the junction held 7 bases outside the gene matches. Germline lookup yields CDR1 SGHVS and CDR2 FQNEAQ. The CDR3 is CASSLVGGSNEQFF. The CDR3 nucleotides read TGTGCCAGCAGCCTGGTGGGGGGGAGCAATGAGCAGTTCTTC.

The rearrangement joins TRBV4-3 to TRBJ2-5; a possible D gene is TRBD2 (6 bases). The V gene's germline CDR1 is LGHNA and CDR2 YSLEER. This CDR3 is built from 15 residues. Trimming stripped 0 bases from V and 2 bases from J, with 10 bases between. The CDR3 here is CASSQDGAGQETQYF. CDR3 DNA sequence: TGCGCCAGCAGCCAAGATGGGGCGGGGCAAGAGACCCAGTACTTC.

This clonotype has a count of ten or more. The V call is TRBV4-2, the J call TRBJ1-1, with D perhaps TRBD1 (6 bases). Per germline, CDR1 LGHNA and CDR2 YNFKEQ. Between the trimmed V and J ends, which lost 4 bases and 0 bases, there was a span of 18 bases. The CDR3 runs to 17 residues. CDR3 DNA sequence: TGTGCCAGCAGCCGGGGAGGGACATTCGTTGTGAACACTGAAGCTTTCTTT. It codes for CASSRGGTFVVNTEAFF.

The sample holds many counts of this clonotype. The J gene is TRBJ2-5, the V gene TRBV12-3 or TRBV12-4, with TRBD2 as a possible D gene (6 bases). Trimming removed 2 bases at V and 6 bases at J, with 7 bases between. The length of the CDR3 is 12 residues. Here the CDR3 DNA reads TGTGCCAGCAGTTTAACTAGCAAGACCCAGTACTTC. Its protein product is CASSLTSKTQYF.

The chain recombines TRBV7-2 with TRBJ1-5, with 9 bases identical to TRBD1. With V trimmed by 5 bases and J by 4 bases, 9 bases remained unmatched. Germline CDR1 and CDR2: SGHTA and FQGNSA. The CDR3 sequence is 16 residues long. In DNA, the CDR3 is TGTGCCAGCAGCCGTCAGGACAGGGGACTTAATCAGCCCCAGCATTTT. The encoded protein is CASSRQDRGLNQPQHF.

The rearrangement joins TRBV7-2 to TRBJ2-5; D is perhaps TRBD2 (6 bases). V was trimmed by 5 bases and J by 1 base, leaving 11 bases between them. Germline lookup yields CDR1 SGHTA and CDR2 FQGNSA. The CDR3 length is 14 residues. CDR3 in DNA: TGTGCCAGCAGCCGCCGGGACTTCCAAGAGACCCAGTACTTC. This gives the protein CASSRRDFQETQYF.

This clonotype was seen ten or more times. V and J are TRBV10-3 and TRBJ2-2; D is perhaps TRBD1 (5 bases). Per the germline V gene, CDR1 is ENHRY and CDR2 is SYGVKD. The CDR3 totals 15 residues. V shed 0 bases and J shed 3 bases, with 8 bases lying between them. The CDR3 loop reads CAISESKQDTGELFF. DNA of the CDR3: TGTGCCATCAGTGAGTCGAAACAGGACACCGGGGAGCTGTTTTTT.

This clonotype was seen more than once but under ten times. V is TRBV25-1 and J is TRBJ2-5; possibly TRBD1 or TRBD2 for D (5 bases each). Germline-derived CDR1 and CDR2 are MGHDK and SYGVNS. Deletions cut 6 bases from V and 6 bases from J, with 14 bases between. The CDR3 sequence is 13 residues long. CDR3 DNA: TGTGCCAGCAGGGGGGAAAGCGAAAAGACCCAGTACTTC. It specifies CASRGESEKTQYF.

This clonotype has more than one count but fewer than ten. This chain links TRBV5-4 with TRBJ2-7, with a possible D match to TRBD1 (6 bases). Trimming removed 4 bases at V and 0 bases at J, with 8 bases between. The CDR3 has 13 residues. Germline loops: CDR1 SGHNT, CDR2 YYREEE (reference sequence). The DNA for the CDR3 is TGTGCCAGCAGCCGGGACATCTCCTACGAGCAGTACTTC. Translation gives CASSRDISYEQYF.

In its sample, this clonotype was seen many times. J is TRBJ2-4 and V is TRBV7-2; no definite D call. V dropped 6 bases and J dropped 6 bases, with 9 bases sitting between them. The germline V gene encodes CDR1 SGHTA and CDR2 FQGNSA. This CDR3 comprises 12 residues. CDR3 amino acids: CASSPLRNIQYF. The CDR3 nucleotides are TGTGCCAGCAGTCCCTTGAGAAACATTCAGTACTTC.

The CDR3 loop is CASSGGQTGELFF. CDR3 sequence (DNA): TGTGCCAGCAGCGGAGGACAGACCGGGGAGCTGTTTTTT. The rearrangement uses TRBV5-4 and TRBJ2-2, with D tentatively TRBD1 (6 bases). Trimming left V 4 bases short and J 5 bases short, with 9 bases between. CDR3 length equals 13 residues. Germline CDR1 reads SGHNT; CDR2 reads YYREEE (reference sequence).

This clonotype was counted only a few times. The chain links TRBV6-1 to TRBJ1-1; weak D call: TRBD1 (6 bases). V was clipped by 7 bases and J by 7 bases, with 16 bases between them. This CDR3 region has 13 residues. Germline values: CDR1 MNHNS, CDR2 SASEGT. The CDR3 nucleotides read TGTGCCAGCATTCGAGGGGGGGGATATGAAGCTTTCTTT. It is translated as CASIRGGGYEAFF.